This entry lists 18 T cell receptor beta chains sequenced from one sample in a study of graft-versus-host responses after intestinal transplantation. No antigen has been identified for these receptors. Here immunoSEQ multiplex PCR was the method, and the copy in TCRdb shows in-frame clones only, minus some. The sample yields 90,000 to 100,000 clones, over 75% seen once. Specimen: unstimulated CD8+ T cells sorted from spleen or lymph node cells, collected before intestinal transplant. These TCRs come from a human donor who received an intestinal transplant.

The V and J genes are TRBV5-6 and TRBJ1-2; D is ambiguous. CDR1 is SGHDT and CDR2 is YYEEEE in the germline V gene. CDR3 size: 13 residues. Between the trimmed V and J ends, which lost 5 bases and 3 bases, there was a span of 11 bases. CDR3 region: CASSFGRDYGYTF. For the CDR3, the DNA is TGTGCCAGCAGTTTTGGGCGGGACTATGGCTACACCTTC.

The rearrangement joins TRBV13 to TRBJ2-2; 8 bases match TRBD1. Germline CDR1 and CDR2: PRHDT and FYEKMQ (reference sequence). The CDR3 totals 15 residues. The trim removed 5 bases at V and 5 bases at J, leaving 7 bases unmatched. In DNA form, the CDR3 reads TGTGCCAGCAGCCTCGGACAGGGAGAAACCGGGGAGCTGTTTTTT. Its protein is CASSLGQGETGELFF.

This chain uses TRBV13 with TRBJ1-1; 8 bases agree with TRBD1. The V gene end was trimmed by 4 bases and the J gene end by 3 bases; junction bases not matched to a gene: 4. The CDR3 loop spans 14 amino acids. CDR1 and CDR2 from the germline V gene are PRHDT and FYEKMQ (reference sequence). This chain's CDR3 is CASSSGGLDTEAFF. CDR3 nucleotide sequence: TGTGCCAGCAGCTCAGGGGGCCTGGACACTGAAGCTTTCTTT. Filled out from reference TRBV13 and TRBJ1-1, the complete variable domain reads AAGVIQSPRHLIKEKRETATLKCYPIPRHDTVYWYQQGPGQDPQFLISFYEKMQSDKGSIPDRFSAQQFSDYHSELNMSSLELGDSALYFCASSSGGLDTEAFFGQGTRLTVV.

The J gene is TRBJ1-1, the V gene TRBV4-1; D unresolved. CDR1 is MGHRA, CDR2 YSYEKL, per germline. CDR3 length: 15 residues. Trimming pared 4 bases from V and 0 bases from J, leaving 12 bases between. The CDR3 region has the DNA TGCGCCAGCAGCCCATACAGCTCTATGAACACTGAAGCTTTCTTT. It codes for CASSPYSSMNTEAFF.

The chain carries TRBV12-5 and TRBJ2-7; 8 positions match TRBD2. The CDR3 has 18 residues. V gave up 0 bases and J gave up 2 bases; unmatched junction bases: 12. Germline V gene data show CDR1 as LGHNT and CDR2 as FRNRAP. The CDR3 region has the DNA TGTGCTAGTGGTTTGGTTCCTACGGGGGGGGACATCCCCTACGAGCAGTACTTC. It codes for CASGLVPTGGDIPYEQYF. Complete variable domain (other parts from reference TRBV12-5 and TRBJ2-7): DARVTQTPRHKVTEMGQEVTMRCQPILGHNTVFWYRQTMMQGLELLAYFRNRAPLDDSGMPKDRFSAEMPDATLATLKIQPSEPRDSAVYFCASGLVPTGGDIPYEQYFGPGTRLTVT.

This chain connects TRBV5-6 to TRBJ2-5; the match to TRBD1 covers 11 bases. V lost 4 bases and J lost 5; bases outside the gene matches: 7. Germline CDR1 SGHDT, CDR2 YYEEEE. This CDR3 spans 15 amino acids. The CDR3 nucleotides read TGTGCCAGCAGCCCCCAGGACAGGGGGCAGGAGACCCAGTACTTC. Its translation: CASSPQDRGQETQYF.

J is TRBJ2-1 and V is TRBV6-6; 8 bases are a match to TRBD1. The ends lost 2 bases at V and 7 bases at J; junction bases unmatched: 10. The CDR3 is 16 residues long. In germline, CDR1 is MNHNY, CDR2 SVGAGI (reference sequence). The DNA for the CDR3 is TGTGCCAGCAGTTACACCCCTCGGCAGGGGGCGAATGAGCAGTTCTTC. It codes for CASSYTPRQGANEQFF.

The V call is TRBV6-5, the J call TRBJ1-1, with 8 nucleotides matching TRBD1. After removal of 5 bases from V and 1 base from J, the junction contained 3 bases not matched to a gene. The CDR3 length is 14 residues. The germline CDR1 and CDR2 sequences are MNHEY and SVGAGI. The chain's CDR3 is CASSATGGNTEAFF. CDR3 nucleotides: TGTGCCAGCAGTGCTACAGGGGGGAACACTGAAGCTTTCTTT.

V gene TRBV6-1 combines with J gene TRBJ2-6; tentatively, D is TRBD1 (5 bases). The CDR3 spans 18 residues. Trimming pared 4 bases from V and 0 bases from J, leaving 16 bases between. The germline gives CDR1 MNHNS, CDR2 SASEGT. The CDR3 is CASSGAPGSFSGANVLTF. CDR3 nucleotides: TGTGCCAGCAGTGGCGCGCCAGGGTCCTTCTCTGGGGCCAACGTCCTGACTTTC.

This rearrangement joins TRBV5-1 to TRBJ2-7, with D possibly matching TRBD1 (6 bases). The length of the CDR3 is 14 residues. Germline V gene data show CDR1 as SGHRS and CDR2 as YFSETQ. V gave up 3 bases and J gave up 3 bases, with 13 bases separating them. In nucleotides, the CDR3 is TGCGCCAGCAGCTCGACAGGAGTCGACTACGAGCAGTACTTC. Its translation: CASSSTGVDYEQYF.

V usage is TRBV10-3 and J usage is TRBJ2-2; D possibly corresponds to TRBD2 (6 bases). Deletions cut 3 bases from V and 5 bases from J, with 16 bases between. This CDR3 region has 16 residues. The germline V gene encodes CDR1 ENHRY and CDR2 SYGVKD. Here the CDR3 DNA reads TGTGCCATCAGTGACGGGACTTTCGTGGATACCGGGGAGCTGTTTTTT. Encoded protein: CAISDGTFVDTGELFF.

This clone was observed a few times. CDR3 amino acids: CAWSVRQGAFTEAFF. As DNA, the CDR3 is TGTGCCTGGAGTGTACGACAGGGGGCGTTCACTGAAGCTTTCTTT. The rearrangement joins TRBV30 to TRBJ1-1, with 10 positions matching TRBD1. The CDR3 is 15 amino acids. Per germline, CDR1 GTSNPN and CDR2 SVGIG (reference sequence). Trimming cost V 0 bases and J 4 bases; bases outside gene matches: 5.

The V call is TRBV30, the J call TRBJ2-7; tentative D call: TRBD2 (5 bases). CDR3 length equals 11 residues. From germline, CDR1 is GTSNPN and CDR2 SVGIG (reference sequence). The ends were cut back, 5 bases at V and 5 bases at J, with 10 bases in the middle. The CDR3 nucleotides are TGTGCCTGGCGTCGGGGAAACGAGCAGTACTTC. Amino acids: CAWRRGNEQYF. The full variable domain, rest sourced from reference TRBV30 and TRBJ2-7, is SQTIHQWPATLVQPVGSPLSLECTVEGTSNPNLYWYRQAAGRGLQLLFYSVGIGQISSEVPQNLSASRPQDRQFILSSKKLLLSDSGFYLCAWRRGNEQYFGPGTRLTVT.

The genes are TRBV5-6 and TRBJ2-7; D call uncertain. This CDR3 contains 14 residues. CDR1 is SGHDT, CDR2 YYEEEE, per germline. The V end lost 1 base, the J end lost 0 bases, and 8 bases lay between the germline ends. CDR3 sequence (DNA): TGTGCCAGCAGCTTGACAGATATCTCCTACGAGCAGTACTTC. Protein: CASSLTDISYEQYF.

The CDR3 protein is CASRGQADPGNTIYF. For the CDR3, the DNA is TGTGCCAGCCGTGGACAGGCGGATCCTGGAAACACCATATATTTT. The chain couples TRBV7-6 to TRBJ1-3; 7 nucleotides agree with TRBD1. V trimming: 8 bases; J trimming: 2 bases; junction bases outside the gene matches: 9. The CDR3 is 15 residues long. The germline V gene has CDR1 SGHVS and CDR2 FNYEAQ.

The chain couples TRBV19 to TRBJ2-7; no definite D call. CDR3 length equals 13 residues. The germline V gene encodes CDR1 LNHDA and CDR2 SQIVND (reference sequence). V shed 3 bases and J shed 3 bases, with 9 bases lying between them. The CDR3 DNA is TGTGCCAGTAGTATCGCTCAGAACTACGAGCAGTACTTC. Amino acid sequence: CASSIAQNYEQYF.

The chain uses TRBV28 and TRBJ1-4, with 8 bases lining up with TRBD1. With 5 bases clipped from V and 8 bases from J, the junction kept 10 bases outside the gene matches. The CDR3 extends over 15 amino acids. Germline V gene sequence: CDR1 MDHEN, CDR2 SYDVKM. This CDR3 is CASSKTDRVEEKLFF. The CDR3 DNA reads as TGTGCCAGCAGTAAGACGGACAGGGTAGAAGAAAAACTGTTTTTT.

This chain links TRBV10-3 with TRBJ1-4, with 7 nucleotides matching TRBD1. The V gene's germline CDR1 is ENHRY and CDR2 SYGVKD. CDR3 length: 14 residues. V trimming: 3 bases; J trimming: 5 bases; junction bases outside the gene matches: 3. The CDR3 here is CAISDPDRNEKLFF. In DNA, the CDR3 is TGTGCCATCAGTGACCCGGACAGGAATGAAAAACTGTTTTTT.